The sequence of this TCR beta chain was determined in a study of early T cells in non-severe SARS-CoV-2 infection. Overall study context: Sequencing was performed on bulk RNA from unsorted whole blood, leaving chains unpaired. General study findings and limits: Lookups in VDJdb leaned toward anti-spike CD8 responses and missed private and CD4 specificities.

Unique molecular identifiers were attached to individual cDNA molecules. Each CDR3 protein is one row after TCRdb ran MiXCR on the 5' RACE reads. The sample holds about 27,000 distinct CDR3 sequences, 4% to 5.5% seen once. After removal of 4 bases from V and 0 bases from J, the junction contained 6 bases not matched to a gene. The length of the CDR3 is 16 residues. Germline V CDR1 and CDR2: SGHVS, FQNEAQ. This clonotype was detected many times. Its specificity is not known. The clonotype originates from an adult who was a healthcare worker with PCR-confirmed SARS-CoV-2 infection or an uninfected control (not recorded which). The sample comprised whole blood. The V call is TRBV7-8, the J call TRBJ2-1; 7 positions agree with TRBD2. The CDR3 region is CASSSSGLSSYNEQFF. The CDR3 bases are TGTGCCAGCAGCTCTAGCGGACTATCCTCCTACAATGAGCAGTTCTTC. Using reference TRBV7-8 and TRBJ2-1 for the parts outside the CDR3, the full variable domain is GAGVSQSPRYKVAKRGQDVALRCDPISGHVSLFWYQQALGQGPEFLTYFQNEAQLDKSGLPSDRFFAERPEGSVSTLKIQRTQQEDSAVYLCASSSSGLSSYNEQFFGPGTRLTVL.